One and the same sample provided the 24 T cell receptor beta chains below, sequenced in a study of T cells after yellow fever vaccination. From the 5' RACE reads, TCRdb called clonotypes with MiXCR, one entry per CDR3 protein. The table records some 68,000 distinct CDR3 sequences, over 6% of them present only once. The sample consisted of CD8+ T cells sorted from PBMCs, taken around 45 days after the first yellow fever vaccination. These receptor sequences come from a man younger than 35 who received the YFV17D yellow fever vaccine.

The sample holds a few counts of this clonotype. The CDR3 loop is CASSLRGGIQETQYF. The CDR3 nucleotides read TGCGCCAGCAGCTTACGGGGCGGAATCCAAGAGACCCAGTACTTC. The gene calls are TRBV5-1 and TRBJ2-5; tentatively, D is TRBD1 or TRBD2 (5 bases each). V was shortened by 2 bases and J by 1 base, with 12 bases between the two germline ends. Germline CDR1 is SGHRS and CDR2 is YFSETQ. The CDR3 totals 15 residues.

This chain connects TRBV7-9 to TRBJ2-2; D may be TRBD1 or TRBD2 (5 bases each). The CDR3 has 16 amino acids. Germline V gives CDR1 SEHNR, CDR2 FQNEAQ (reference sequence). V lost 4 bases to trimming and J lost 3 bases, with 15 bases between them. This CDR3 is CASSYPRGGDTGELFF. CDR3 coding DNA: TGTGCCAGCAGCTACCCACGGGGCGGCGACACCGGGGAGCTGTTTTTT.

The V and J genes are TRBV6-2 or TRBV6-3 and TRBJ2-7, with D perhaps matching TRBD1 (5 bases). The germline gives CDR1 MNHEY, CDR2 SVGEGT. V was cut by 4 bases and J by 6 bases, with 7 bases left in between. The CDR3 totals 11 residues. CDR3 nucleotides: TGTGCCAGCAGTTCAGGGCTCGAGCAGTACTTC. This sequence encodes CASSSGLEQYF.

This clonotype was recorded many times. The chain employs TRBV7-9 and TRBJ1-2; D gene uncertain. The CDR3 contains 12 residues. The germline V gene has CDR1 SEHNR and CDR2 FQNEAQ (reference sequence). V shed 2 bases and J shed 6 bases, with 7 bases lying between them. This CDR3 reads CASSLPEDGYTF. The CDR3 nucleotides read TGTGCCAGCAGCTTACCCGAGGATGGCTACACCTTC.

J is TRBJ2-7 and V is TRBV5-1; D might be TRBD2 (6 bases). In germline, CDR1 is SGHRS, CDR2 YFSETQ. Trimming left V 2 bases short and J 5 bases short, with 11 bases between. The CDR3 contains 13 residues. CDR3: CASSLWGVDEQYF. Here the CDR3 DNA reads TGCGCCAGCAGCTTATGGGGGGTCGACGAGCAGTACTTC.

The table lists this clonotype with many counts. J is TRBJ2-1 and V is TRBV30, with 8 bases identical to TRBD2. The CDR3 covers 14 residues. Germline loops: CDR1 GTSNPN, CDR2 SVGIG (reference sequence). The J segment lost 7 bases and the V segment lost 3 bases, leaving 8 bases of the junction unmatched. CDR3 in DNA: TGTGCCTGGAGCACGGGACTAGGAGAGAATGAGCAGTTCTTC. Translation gives CAWSTGLGENEQFF.

This clonotype was observed a few times. At one end the junction does not follow the germline gene, possibly because of a read error. V is TRBV7-9 and J is TRBJ1-1; D unclear. Looked up from germline, CDR1 is SEHNR and CDR2 is FQNEAQ (reference sequence). The length of the CDR3 is 13 residues. In nucleotides, the CDR3 is TGTGCCAGCAGCGTAGCTGTGCTCGCTGAAGCTTTCTTT. Translating it yields CASSVAVLAEAFF. The variable domain in full, with the rest retrieved from reference TRBV7-9 and TRBJ1-1, is DTGVSQNPRHKITKRGQNVTFRCDPISEHNRLYWYRQTLGQGPEFLTYFQNEAQLEKSRLLSDRFSAERPKGSFSTLEIQRTEQGDSAMYLCASSVAVLAEAFFGQGTRLTVV.

The V and J genes are TRBV7-3 and TRBJ1-6, with D perhaps matching TRBD1 (6 bases). This CDR3 has 13 amino acids. V lost 4 bases and J lost 10, with 11 bases in between. Germline CDR1 SGHTA, CDR2 FQGTGA. CDR3 sequence (DNA): TGTGCCAGCAGCTCGACGACAGGATCACCCCTCCACTTT. Protein sequence: CASSSTTGSPLHF.

This clonotype occurred a few times. The chain couples TRBV5-4 to TRBJ2-2, with D perhaps TRBD2 (5 bases). The CDR3 is 16 amino acids. Germline V gives CDR1 SGHNT, CDR2 YYREEE (reference sequence). Trimming pared 2 bases from V and 0 bases from J, leaving 11 bases between. CDR3 DNA sequence: TGTGCCAGCAGCTTTCCGAGCGGCCCGAACACCGGGGAGCTGTTTTTT. It translates to CASSFPSGPNTGELFF.

At least ten counts were recorded for this clonotype. V usage is TRBV27 and J usage is TRBJ2-7; 12 bases are a match to TRBD1. V shed 3 bases, J shed 7 bases, and the junction held 7 bases outside the gene matches. CDR3 length: 15 residues. CDR1 is MNHEY and CDR2 is SMNVEV in the germline V gene (reference sequence). CDR3 sequence: CASSFLGQGAREQYF. The CDR3 DNA sequence: TGTGCCAGCAGTTTTTTGGGACAGGGGGCGAGGGAGCAGTACTTC.

This clonotype was observed a handful of times. The V gene is TRBV20-1, the J gene TRBJ2-7, with TRBD1 matching over 8 bases. This CDR3 is built from 13 residues. V shed 4 bases, J shed 3 bases, and the junction held 5 bases outside the gene matches. Germline V gene sequence: CDR1 DFQATT, CDR2 SNEGSKA (reference sequence). The CDR3 DNA reads TGCAGTGCTACAGGGGGCTTTTACTACGAGCAGTACTTC. Translation: CSATGGFYYEQYF.

This clonotype was counted many times. This chain uses TRBV29-1 with TRBJ1-1; possible D gene TRBD1, 5 bases. CDR1 and CDR2 from the germline V gene are SQVTM and ANQGSEA. The CDR3 has 11 amino acids. The CDR3 loop reads CIGAGNTEAFF. The CDR3 nucleotides read TGCATCGGGGCAGGGAACACTGAAGCTTTCTTT.

Ten or more counts support this clonotype. This rearrangement joins TRBV29-1 to TRBJ1-5; D remains ambiguous. The CDR3 is 12 residues long. In germline, CDR1 is SQVTM, CDR2 ANQGSEA. V shed 5 bases and J shed 5 bases, with 10 bases lying between them. The CDR3 reads CSVSDGYQPQHF. The CDR3 bases are TGCAGCGTTTCGGACGGGTATCAGCCCCAGCATTTT.

This clonotype has ten or more counts. This chain joins TRBV4-1 and TRBJ1-2; the D is unclear. V lost 2 bases and J lost 4, with 8 bases in between. The CDR3 is 13 amino acids. Germline assignment: CDR1 MGHRA and CDR2 YSYEKL. The CDR3 DNA reads as TGCGCCAGCAGCCAACCACTCTTCTATGGCTACACCTTC. This sequence encodes CASSQPLFYGYTF.

Note on this clonotype: Given a much more abundant clone one base away, this may be a read error. V usage is TRBV12-3 or TRBV12-4 and J usage is TRBJ2-1; TRBD2 might be the D (5 bases). Between the trimmed V and J ends, which lost 8 bases and 9 bases, there was a span of 20 bases. This CDR3 comprises 14 residues. The CDR3 protein is CASCQPGNEGEQFF. The CDR3 coding sequence is TGTGCCAGCTGTCAACCTGGGAACGAGGGTGAGCAGTTCTTC.

The chain couples TRBV6-4 to TRBJ1-1; D may be TRBD1 (6 bases). Germline V gene data show CDR1 as MRHNA and CDR2 as SNTAGT. Trimming shortened V by 3 bases and J by 3 bases, and 11 bases separated the two germline ends. CDR3 size: 14 residues. CDR3 nucleotides: TGTGCCAGCAGTGAAGGGGGGGAGGACACTGAAGCTTTCTTT. Protein product: CASSEGGEDTEAFF.

Judged by abundance, this clonotype is medium-sized. V gene TRBV5-5 combines with J gene TRBJ2-1; 10 bases line up with TRBD2. The CDR3 length is 15 residues. Trimming cost V 2 bases and J 6 bases; bases outside gene matches: 5. The germline gives CDR1 SGHKS, CDR2 YYEKEE (reference sequence). The CDR3 DNA follows: TGTGCCAGCAGCTTTCTTAGCGGGGGGATCAATGAGCAGTTCTTC. Residues: CASSFLSGGINEQFF. The full variable domain, completed using reference TRBV5-5 and TRBJ2-1, is DAGVTQSPTHLIKTRGQQVTLRCSPISGHKSVSWYQQVLGQGPQFIFQYYEKEERGRGNFPDRFSARQFPNYSSELNVNALLLGDSALYLCASSFLSGGINEQFFGPGTRLTVL.

This clonotype was seen repeatedly, ten times or more. V is TRBV15 and J is TRBJ2-7, with 7 bases fitting TRBD1. This CDR3 spans 12 amino acids. V lost 2 bases, J lost 6 bases, and 1 base stayed unmatched. Germline V gene data show CDR1 as LNHNV and CDR2 as YYDKDF (reference sequence). DNA for the CDR3: TGTGCCACCAGCAGAAACAGGGGCGAGCAGTACTTC. Amino acid sequence: CATSRNRGEQYF.

The table lists this clonotype with many counts. The CDR3: CASGTQDLSGELFF. The CDR3 nucleotides are TGTGCCAGCGGGACCCAGGACCTTTCCGGGGAGCTGTTTTTT. The chain has TRBV2 and TRBJ2-2; D is tentatively TRBD1 or TRBD2 (5 bases each). The CDR3 consists of 14 residues. The germline V gene has CDR1 SNHLY and CDR2 FYNNEI. V lost 8 bases, J lost 6 bases, and 16 bases lay in between.

This clonotype was seen repeatedly, ten times or more. The chain couples TRBV5-1 to TRBJ2-7; D is unclear. Germline values: CDR1 SGHRS, CDR2 YFSETQ. V dropped 0 bases and J dropped 0 bases, with 13 bases sitting between them. This CDR3 has 16 amino acids. The CDR3 DNA sequence: TGCGCCAGCAGCTTGGGGATCGGGCAAAGCTCCTACGAGCAGTACTTC. This sequence encodes CASSLGIGQSSYEQYF.

Many counts were recorded for this clonotype. This chain connects TRBV27 to TRBJ1-1; D uncertain. The CDR3 has 13 residues. The germline gives CDR1 MNHEY, CDR2 SMNVEV (reference sequence). V lost 3 bases, J lost 5 bases, and 10 bases lay in between. The CDR3 nucleotides read TGTGCCAGCAGTTTCGGTCGGGGAACTGAAGCTTTCTTT. Translation gives CASSFGRGTEAFF.

This clonotype was picked up a small number of times. The chain has TRBV4-1 and TRBJ2-7, with unresolved D. CDR3 length equals 13 residues. Germline V CDR1 and CDR2: MGHRA, YSYEKL. The germline V and J ends were trimmed by 0 bases and 3 bases, with 6 bases remaining between them. CDR3 loop: CASSQDTVYEQYF. The CDR3 DNA reads TGCGCCAGCAGCCAAGATACGGTCTACGAGCAGTACTTC.

This clonotype was counted ten times or more. The chain couples TRBV4-1 to TRBJ2-1; the match to TRBD1 covers 7 bases. The CDR3 length is 13 residues. Germline V CDR1 and CDR2: MGHRA, YSYEKL. Unmatched junction bases numbered 5, after V lost 5 bases and J lost 7 bases. The CDR3 is CASSDRAKNEQFF. CDR3 nucleotides: TGCGCCAGCAGCGACAGGGCTAAGAATGAGCAGTTCTTC.

Many counts were recorded for this clonotype. The chain combines TRBV4-3 with TRBJ2-4, with D perhaps matching TRBD2 (6 bases). Germline assignment: CDR1 LGHNA and CDR2 YSLEER. Between the trimmed V and J ends, which lost 0 bases and 9 bases, there was a span of 15 bases. The CDR3 has 15 residues. The CDR3 DNA reads as TGCGCCAGCAGCCAAGACTCCGGGACTTTGGCCATTCAGTACTTC. It encodes CASSQDSGTLAIQYF.